The next 18 T cell receptor beta chains were all read from a single sample in a study of blood T cells in healthy people across ages. The use of a sample-barcoded 5' primer and a J-beta primer mix characterized a second PCR of roughly 6 to 11 cycles. TCRdb called the 5' RACE reads again in MiXCR, with one record for every CDR3 protein. The sample lists about 750,000 distinct CDR3 sequences, 53% occurring once. Sequenced: blood. The origin of the receptors is an elderly man in good health.

The rearrangement links TRBV24-1 to TRBJ2-7, with D tentatively TRBD1 (6 bases). CDR3 length: 12 amino acids. Per the germline V gene, CDR1 is KGHDR and CDR2 is SFDVKD. V gave up 3 bases and J gave up 5 bases, with 7 bases separating them. This CDR3 reads CATSDGGDEQYF. Written as DNA, the CDR3 is TGTGCCACCAGTGATGGGGGCGACGAGCAGTACTTC.

This chain joins TRBV4-1 and TRBJ2-7; D may match TRBD1 or TRBD2 (5 bases each). The CDR3 spans 14 residues. Germline CDR1 reads MGHRA; CDR2 reads YSYEKL. The V and J ends lost 1 base and 4 bases respectively, with 11 bases between them. The DNA of the CDR3 is TGCGCCAGCAGCCAAGGAATCTGGGGGTACGAGCAGTACTTC. It specifies CASSQGIWGYEQYF.

This rearrangement joins TRBV11-3 to TRBJ2-1, with 16 bases aligning to TRBD2. Germline loops: CDR1 SGHNT, CDR2 YENEEA. V shed 3 bases, J shed 8 bases, and the junction held 4 bases outside the gene matches. This CDR3 has 16 residues. DNA of the CDR3: TGTGCCAGCAGCTTTCGGGGGACTAGCGGGAGGGATGAGCAGTTCTTC. It encodes CASSFRGTSGRDEQFF.

The chain employs TRBV12-3 or TRBV12-4 and TRBJ2-4; TRBD1 aligns across 9 bases. The DNA end is more similar to TRBJ2-7, so the J call may be wrong. This CDR3 has 15 residues. This chain's CDR3 is CASSTPGQGVHEQYF. The DNA of the CDR3 is TGTGCCAGCAGTACCCCGGGACAGGGTGTGCACGAGCAGTACTTC.

The gene calls are TRBV18 and TRBJ2-1; maybe TRBD2 (6 bases). The J call may be incorrect, as the DNA end agrees better with TRBJ2-7. The CDR3 loop spans 15 amino acids. CDR1 and CDR2 (germline): KGHSH, LQKENI. In nucleotides, the CDR3 is TGTGCCAGCTCACCAGAACTAGCAGTCTACAATGAGCAGTACTTC. Its translation: CASSPELAVYNEQYF.

This chain links TRBV11-2 with TRBJ2-2, with TRBD1 identical over 8 bases. This CDR3 region has 16 residues. Germline CDR1 SGHAT, CDR2 FQNNGV. The J segment lost 6 bases and the V segment lost 5 bases, leaving 11 bases of the junction unmatched. CDR3 in amino acids: CASSPPTGAVSGELFF. CDR3 sequence (DNA): TGTGCCAGCAGCCCACCGACAGGGGCAGTGTCCGGGGAGCTGTTTTTT.

This clonotype was observed a handful of times. This rearrangement joins TRBV28 to TRBJ2-7; 10 positions agree with TRBD1. V lost 7 bases to trimming and J lost 6 bases; unmatched junction nucleotides: 12. This CDR3 spans 15 amino acids. The germline gives CDR1 MDHEN, CDR2 SYDVKM. As DNA, the CDR3 is TGTGCCAGCACCGAAACCGGGACAGGGGTAAGCGAGCAGTACTTC. This sequence encodes CASTETGTGVSEQYF.

This clonotype was found a few times. V usage is TRBV6-5 and J usage is TRBJ2-5, with a weak D call TRBD1 (6 bases). The DNA end lines up better with TRBJ2-7; the J call may be wrong. Germline lookup yields CDR1 MNHEY and CDR2 SVGAGI. The CDR3 spans 15 residues. CDR3 residues: CASSYSAGAEYEQYF. CDR3 DNA: TGTGCCAGCAGTTACTCCGCAGGGGCTGAATACGAGCAGTACTTC.

This chain links TRBV6-5 with TRBJ2-7; D gene ambiguous. The CDR3 is 15 amino acids. Trimming took 0 bases from V and 5 from J, leaving 14 bases between them. Germline V gene sequence: CDR1 MNHEY, CDR2 SVGAGI. This CDR3 is CASSYSPRSYNEQYF. CDR3 DNA: TGTGCCAGCAGTTACTCCCCTCGAAGCTACAACGAGCAGTACTTC.

The chain is built from TRBV29-1 and TRBJ2-2; D is perhaps TRBD1 or TRBD2 (6 bases each). V lost 7 bases to trimming and J lost 4 bases, with 16 bases between them. The CDR3 has 14 residues. Germline V lookup: CDR1 SQVTM, CDR2 ANQGSEA. The CDR3 sequence: CSAMGGVPTGELFF. The CDR3 region has the DNA TGCAGCGCCATGGGGGGCGTCCCCACCGGGGAGCTGTTTTTT.

The chain couples TRBV3-1 to TRBJ2-4; perhaps TRBD1 as D (6 bases). The closer fit of TRBJ2-7 to the DNA end suggests the J call may be wrong. Germline assignment: CDR1 LGHDT and CDR2 YNNKEL (reference sequence). The CDR3 is 14 residues long. CDR3 DNA: TGTGCCAGCAGCCAGGGGTACGACAGGCACGAGCAGTACTTC. This sequence encodes CASSQGYDRHEQYF.

The genes are TRBV20-1 and TRBJ2-1; 7 bases align to TRBD2. Germline V gene lookup returns CDR1 DFQATT and CDR2 SNEGSKA (reference sequence). The CDR3 covers 16 residues. The CDR3 nucleotides read TGCAGCACTGGGCGGGGGTTTGAGCCCGCGGGGGATGAGCAGTTCTTC. Translated: CSTGRGFEPAGDEQFF.

This chain joins TRBV20-1 and TRBJ2-4; D unclear. With 5 bases removed from V and 0 bases from J, the gap between germline ends came to 11 bases. The germline CDR1 and CDR2 sequences are DFQATT and SNEGSKA (reference sequence). The length of the CDR3 is 14 residues. CDR3 DNA: TGCAGTGCTCATAAGTCTCTAGCCAAAAACATTCAGTACTTC. Translated, it gives CSAHKSLAKNIQYF.

CDR3 bases: TGTGCCAGCCTCGGACCGGGAGGGTACGAGCAGTACTTC. Its protein product is CASLGPGGYEQYF. The chain employs TRBV6-5 and TRBJ2-7; 8 bases match TRBD2. The CDR3 extends over 13 amino acids. The junction had 7 bases not matched to a gene; V was cut back by 8 bases and J by 4 bases. In germline, CDR1 is MNHEY, CDR2 SVGAGI.

This clonotype was found a few times. The gene calls are TRBV28 and TRBJ2-1; 12 bases are a match to TRBD2. This CDR3 has 15 residues. In germline, CDR1 is MDHEN, CDR2 SYDVKM. Unmatched junction bases numbered 7, after V lost 5 bases and J lost 8 bases. In DNA form, the CDR3 reads TGTGCCAGCAGTCCAACTAGCGGGAGGACGGATGAGCAGTTCTTC. Amino acids: CASSPTSGRTDEQFF.

The rearrangement joins TRBV5-1 to TRBJ2-3, with 11 bases that match TRBD1. Germline CDR1 and CDR2: SGHRS and YFSETQ. The trim removed 4 bases at V and 5 bases at J, leaving 6 bases unmatched. The CDR3 loop spans 15 amino acids. CDR3 DNA: TGCGCCAGCAGCCACGGACAGGGGGCAATAGATACGCAGTATTTT. It specifies CASSHGQGAIDTQYF.

This clonotype was observed a handful of times. The rearrangement joins TRBV24-1 to TRBJ2-4, with D perhaps TRBD1 (6 bases). This CDR3 is 15 amino acids long. Trimming pared 4 bases from V and 1 base from J, leaving 10 bases between. The germline CDR1 and CDR2 sequences are KGHDR and SFDVKD. The CDR3 nucleotides read TGTGCCACCAGTGACCCAGGGGTGGCCAAAAACATTCAGTACTTC. Translating gives CATSDPGVAKNIQYF.

This rearrangement joins TRBV20-1 to TRBJ1-5, with TRBD1 matching 7 bases. J lost 2 bases, V lost 6 bases, and 7 bases had no gene match. This CDR3 spans 14 amino acids. The germline V gene encodes CDR1 DFQATT and CDR2 SNEGSKA (reference sequence). This CDR3 reads CSAQDRAGNQPQHF. The DNA for the CDR3 is TGCAGTGCCCAAGACAGGGCGGGCAATCAGCCCCAGCATTTT.